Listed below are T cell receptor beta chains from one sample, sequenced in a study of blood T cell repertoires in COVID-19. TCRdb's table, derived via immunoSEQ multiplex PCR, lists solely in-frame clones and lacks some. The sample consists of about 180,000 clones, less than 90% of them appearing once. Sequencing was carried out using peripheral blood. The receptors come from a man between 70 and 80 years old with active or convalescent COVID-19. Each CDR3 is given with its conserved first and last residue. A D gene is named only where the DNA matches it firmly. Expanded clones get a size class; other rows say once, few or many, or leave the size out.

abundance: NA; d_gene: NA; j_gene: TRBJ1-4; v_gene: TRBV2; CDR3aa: CASSEVVRGGKLFF; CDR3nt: TGTGCCAGCAGTGAAGTAGTGAGGGGAGGAAAACTGTTTTTT
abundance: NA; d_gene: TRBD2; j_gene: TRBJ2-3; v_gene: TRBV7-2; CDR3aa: CASSLGVSGGPEDTQYF; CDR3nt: TGTGCCAGCAGCTTAGGAGTAAGCGGGGGGCCTGAAGATACGCAGTATTTT
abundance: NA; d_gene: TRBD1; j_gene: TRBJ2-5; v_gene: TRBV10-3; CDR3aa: CAISGTGQETQYF; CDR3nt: TGTGCCATCAGTGGGACAGGTCAAGAGACCCAGTACTTC
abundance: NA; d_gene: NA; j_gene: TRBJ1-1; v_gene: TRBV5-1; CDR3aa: CASSPQGYTEAFF; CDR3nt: TGCGCCAGCAGCCCCCAGGGATACACTGAAGCTTTCTTT
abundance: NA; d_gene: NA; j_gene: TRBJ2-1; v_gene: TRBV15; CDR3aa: CATSRDRMSSYNEQFF; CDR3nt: TGTGCCACCAGCAGAGATCGAATGAGCTCCTACAATGAGCAGTTCTTC
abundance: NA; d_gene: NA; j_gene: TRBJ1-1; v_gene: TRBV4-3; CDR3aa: CASSHPLEPTEAFF; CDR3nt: TGCGCCAGCAGCCATCCCCTAGAACCGACTGAAGCTTTCTTT
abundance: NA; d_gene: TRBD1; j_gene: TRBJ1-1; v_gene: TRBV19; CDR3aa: CASLGQGGTEAFF; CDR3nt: TGTGCCAGTCTCGGGCAGGGGGGCACTGAAGCTTTCTTT
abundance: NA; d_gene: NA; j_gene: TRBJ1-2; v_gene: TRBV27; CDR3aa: CASSPRGRSGGYTF; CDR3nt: TGTGCCAGCAGTCCGCGGGGGCGCTCAGGGGGCTACACCTTC
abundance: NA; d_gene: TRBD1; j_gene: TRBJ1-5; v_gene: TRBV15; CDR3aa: CATSRDLGGLSNQPQHF; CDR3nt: TGTGCCACCAGCAGAGATCTAGGGGGCCTTAGCAATCAGCCCCAGCATTTT
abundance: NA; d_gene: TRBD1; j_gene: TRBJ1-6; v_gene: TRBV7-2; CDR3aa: CASSEDRANSPLHF; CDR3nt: TGTGCCAGCAGCGAGGACAGGGCAAATTCACCCCTCCACTTT
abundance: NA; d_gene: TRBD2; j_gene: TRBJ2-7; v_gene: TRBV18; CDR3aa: CASSPAGGVGYEQYF; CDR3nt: TGTGCCAGCTCACCAGCCGGGGGGGTCGGCTACGAGCAGTACTTC
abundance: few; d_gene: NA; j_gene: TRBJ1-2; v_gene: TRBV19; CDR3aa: CASSMSRDFYGYTF; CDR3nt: TGTGCCAGTAGTATGAGCAGGGATTTCTATGGCTACACCTTC
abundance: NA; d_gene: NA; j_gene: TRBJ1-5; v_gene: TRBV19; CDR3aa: CASVGQINQPQHF; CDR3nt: TGTGCCAGTGTTGGACAAATCAATCAGCCCCAGCATTTT
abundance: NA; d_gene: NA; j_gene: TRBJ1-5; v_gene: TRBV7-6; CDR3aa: CASSESPISNQPQHF; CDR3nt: TGTGCCAGCAGCGAGAGCCCTATAAGCAATCAGCCCCAGCATTTT
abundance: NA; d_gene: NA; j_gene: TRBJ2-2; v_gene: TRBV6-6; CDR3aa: CASKMTETNTGELFF; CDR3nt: TGTGCCAGCAAGATGACAGAGACGAACACCGGGGAGCTGTTTTTT
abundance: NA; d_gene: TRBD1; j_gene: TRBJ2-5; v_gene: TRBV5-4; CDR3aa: CASSLRQGAGWETQYF; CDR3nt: TGTGCCAGCAGCTTAAGACAGGGGGCCGGTTGGGAGACCCAGTACTTC